These 21 T cell receptor beta chains share one sample of origin, sequenced in a study of human T cells and chemical hapten exposure. TCRdb ran MiXCR on the RACE reads and lists one entry per CDR3 protein. The sample yields over 45,000 distinct CDR3 sequences, 4.3% seen once. Time point noted: healthy volunteer bleed at 2 weeks. Sequencing started from total RNA isolated from unfractionated whole blood. The sequencing input was whole blood. The source of these receptors is a female donor in good health. Some clones in this sample may be carry-over from other donors' samples.

This clonotype was seen ten or more times. The chain combines TRBV21-1 with TRBJ2-3; the D call in the table, TRBD1, was not verified against the DNA. TRBV21-1 is listed as a pseudogene. This CDR3 is 14 amino acids long. The CDR3, as DNA: TGTGCCAGCAGTGACAGGGGTAGCACAGATACGCAGTATTTT. Its translation is CASSDRGSTDTQYF.

This clonotype was seen more than once but under ten times. The chain links TRBV5-4 to TRBJ2-6; D possibly matches TRBD1 or TRBD2 (6 bases each). The ends were cut back, 4 bases at V and 3 bases at J, with 20 bases in the middle. Looked up from germline, CDR1 is SGHNT and CDR2 is YYREEE (reference sequence). This CDR3 comprises 18 residues. Here the CDR3 DNA reads TGTGCCAGCAGCCCGAAGGGGGGAAGTAGGTTTGGGGCCAACGTCCTGACTTTC. Its translation: CASSPKGGSRFGANVLTF.

This clonotype occurred many times. The rearrangement links TRBV7-2 to TRBJ2-3; 11 nucleotides agree with TRBD2. Losses at the gene ends were 6 bases for V and 3 bases for J; bases not matched to a gene: 17. The CDR3 is 19 residues long. CDR1 is SGHTA, CDR2 FQGNSA, per germline. The CDR3 DNA is TGTGCCAGCAGGAAAAAGAAGGTCCTTAGCGGGGGGGCGACAGATACGCAGTATTTT. Translation: CASRKKKVLSGGATDTQYF.

There are many counts of this clonotype. The chain employs TRBV18 and TRBJ2-3; the D is unclear. V dropped 0 bases and J dropped 1 base, with 5 bases sitting between them. Germline assignment: CDR1 KGHSH and CDR2 LQKENI. The CDR3 has 14 residues. The CDR3 nucleotides read TGTGCCAGCTCACCACCCGGAGGCACAGATACGCAGTATTTT. Its translation is CASSPPGGTDTQYF.

This clonotype has ten or more counts. The rearrangement uses TRBV7-2 and TRBJ1-2, with D possibly matching TRBD1 (6 bases). Germline loops: CDR1 SGHTA, CDR2 FQGNSA. The CDR3 sequence is 19 residues long. V was pared by 7 bases and J by 4 bases, with 31 bases between. The DNA for the CDR3 is TGTGCCAGCACCTTTACCCGCGGGGGCGCTTGGGTGCTTGGCTATGGCTACACCTTC. Protein: CASTFTRGGAWVLGYGYTF.

This clonotype was found many times. The genes are TRBV29-1 and TRBJ1-2, with 7 bases lining up with TRBD1. The CDR3 is 11 amino acids. Per the germline V gene, CDR1 is SQVTM and CDR2 is ANQGSEA. After removal of 7 bases from V and 4 bases from J, the junction contained 3 bases not matched to a gene. The chain's CDR3 is CSGGDSYGYTF. In DNA, the CDR3 is TGCAGCGGGGGGGACAGCTATGGCTACACCTTC. Supplemented by reference TRBV29-1 and TRBJ1-2, the full variable domain reads SAVISQKPSRDICQRGTSLTIQCQVDSQVTMMFWYRQQPGQSLTLIATANQGSEATYESGFVIDKFPISRPNLTFSTLTVSNMSPEDSSIYLCSGGDSYGYTFGSGTRLTVV.

This clonotype was recorded many times. J is TRBJ2-4 and V is TRBV5-1; D possibly corresponds to TRBD2 (6 bases). The V end lost 5 bases, the J end lost 9 bases, and 24 bases lay between the germline ends. The CDR3 runs 16 residues. CDR1 and CDR2 from the germline V gene are SGHRS and YFSETQ. CDR3 coding DNA: TGCGCCAGCAGAAACGTCGGGGGTCCGGTAATAAGCATTCAGTACTTC. Translating it yields CASRNVGGPVISIQYF. Full variable domain (missing parts from reference TRBV5-1 and TRBJ2-4): KAGVTQTPRYLIKTRGQQVTLSCSPISGHRSVSWYQQTPGQGLQFLFEYFSETQRNKGNFPGRFSGRQFSNSRSEMNVSTLELGDSALYLCASRNVGGPVISIQYFGAGTRLSVL.

This clonotype was detected only a few times. The chain uses TRBV9 and TRBJ1-1; TRBD1 is a possible D gene (5 bases). The germline CDR1 and CDR2 sequences are SGDLS and YYNGEE. CDR3 length: 15 residues. V lost 4 bases and J 4 bases, leaving 17 bases between the germline ends. The CDR3 region is CASSSGRGWLTEAFF. In DNA form, the CDR3 reads TGTGCCAGCAGCTCGGGGCGAGGCTGGCTCACTGAAGCTTTCTTT.

The sample holds a few counts of this clonotype. The CDR3 region is CSADRGKTDTQYF. CDR3 in DNA: TGCAGCGCTGACAGGGGGAAAACAGATACGCAGTATTTT. The chain is built from TRBV29-1 and TRBJ2-3, with 9 nucleotides matching TRBD1. CDR1 SQVTM and CDR2 ANQGSEA come from the germline V gene. This CDR3 has 13 residues. The junction had 5 bases not matched to a gene; V was cut back by 7 bases and J by 3 bases.

The rearrangement joins TRBV29-1 to TRBJ1-5; maybe TRBD1 (5 bases). This CDR3 is built from 12 residues. V lost 5 bases and J lost 0, with 5 bases in between. CDR1 SQVTM and CDR2 ANQGSEA come from the germline V gene. This chain's CDR3 is CSVQGSNQPQHF. The CDR3 nucleotides read TGCAGCGTTCAGGGTAGCAATCAGCCCCAGCATTTT.

In its sample, this clonotype was seen many times. The chain uses TRBV9 and TRBJ2-1; 7 bases line up with TRBD2. The CDR3 consists of 13 residues. Germline V gene sequence: CDR1 SGDLS, CDR2 YYNGEE. With V trimmed by 6 bases and J by 2 bases, 2 bases remained unmatched. CDR3 region: CASTSGTYNEQFF. The CDR3 nucleotides read TGTGCCAGCACTAGCGGAACCTACAATGAGCAGTTCTTC.

This clonotype has ten or more counts. Here the CDR3 reads CAISGRDGRADTQYF. Written as DNA, the CDR3 is TGTGCCATCAGTGGACGGGACGGGCGGGCAGATACGCAGTATTTT. The V gene is TRBV10-3, the J gene TRBJ2-3; D may be TRBD1 or TRBD2 (5 bases each). The CDR3 is 15 amino acids. From germline, CDR1 is ENHRY and CDR2 SYGVKD. Trimming pared 4 bases from V and 4 bases from J, leaving 15 bases between.

The table lists this clonotype with many counts. CDR3 residues: CASSPVRIYQETQYF. The CDR3, as DNA: TGTGCCAGCTCCCCCGTGCGCATATACCAAGAGACCCAGTACTTC. The genes are TRBV7-2 and TRBJ2-5; no clear D. Germline V gives CDR1 SGHTA, CDR2 FQGNSA. There are 15 residues in the CDR3. Trimming took off 8 bases at V and 0 bases at J, with 16 bases between the two ends. The entire variable domain, with the rest obtained from reference TRBV7-2 and TRBJ2-5, is as follows: GAGVSQSPSNKVTEKGKDVELRCDPISGHTALYWYRQSLGQGLEFLIYFQGNSAPDKSGLPSDRFSAERTGGSVSTLTIQRTQQEDSAVYLCASSPVRIYQETQYFGPGTRLLVL.

V and J are TRBV21-1 and TRBJ1-1; whether TRBD1, the table's D call, matches the DNA was not checked. TRBV21-1 is reported as a pseudogene. This CDR3 region has 17 residues. CDR3 sequence: CASSKAVWGTVNTEAFF. CDR3 sequence (DNA): TGTGCCAGCAGCAAAGCAGTGTGGGGGACAGTGAACACTGAAGCTTTCTTT.

This clonotype showed up many times. The V call is TRBV6-1, the J call TRBJ2-1; D not certain. V was trimmed by 3 bases and J by 3 bases, leaving 12 bases between them. The CDR3 spans 15 residues. Germline CDR1 reads MNHNS; CDR2 reads SASEGT. CDR3 DNA sequence: TGTGCCAGCAGTGACAGTGGGCAACGCTACAATGAGCAGTTCTTC. Protein: CASSDSGQRYNEQFF.

There are many counts of this clonotype. The chain has TRBV11-2 and TRBJ1-2; 7 bases are a match to TRBD1. V shed 4 bases, J shed 2 bases, and the junction held 10 bases outside the gene matches. There are 16 residues in the CDR3. The germline gives CDR1 SGHAT, CDR2 FQNNGV. The CDR3: CASSYGVGTANYGYTF. CDR3 DNA: TGTGCCAGCAGCTACGGGGTTGGGACAGCGAACTATGGCTACACCTTC.

This clonotype was observed many times. The chain uses TRBV25-1 and TRBJ1-4; D might be TRBD1 (5 bases). The CDR3 contains 13 residues. Trimming stripped 6 bases from V and 7 bases from J, with 12 bases between. CDR1 and CDR2 from the germline V gene are MGHDK and SYGVNS. CDR3 protein: CASSQGVVEKLFF. DNA of the CDR3: TGTGCCAGCAGCCAGGGAGTAGTTGAAAAACTGTTTTTT.

This clonotype was counted ten times or more. The chain has TRBV5-1 and TRBJ2-7; tentatively, D is TRBD2 (5 bases). The germline CDR1 and CDR2 sequences are SGHRS and YFSETQ. V was clipped by 2 bases and J by 0 bases, with 12 bases between them. This CDR3 comprises 15 residues. The CDR3 region has the DNA TGCGCCAGCAGCTTTCTGAGCGGCAGCTCCTACGAGCAGTACTTC. Protein sequence: CASSFLSGSSYEQYF.

This clonotype was recorded at least ten times. The chain combines TRBV2 with TRBJ1-5; D remains ambiguous. Trimming took 4 bases from V and 3 from J, leaving 10 bases between them. The CDR3 is 14 residues long. The germline V gene encodes CDR1 SNHLY and CDR2 FYNNEI. The CDR3, as DNA: TGTGCCAGCAGTGCTGGCCAGCTCAATCAGCCCCAGCATTTT. This encodes CASSAGQLNQPQHF.

In this sample, this clonotype turned up many times. This chain uses TRBV28 with TRBJ2-7, with 9 bases fitting TRBD1. The germline V gene has CDR1 MDHEN and CDR2 SYDVKM. This CDR3 spans 14 amino acids. Germline trimming cut 6 bases from V and 1 base from J; bases unmatched to any gene: 4. CDR3 sequence reads: CASRETGGSYEQYF. In DNA, the CDR3 is TGTGCCAGCAGAGAGACAGGGGGATCCTACGAGCAGTACTTC. Complete variable domain (other parts from reference TRBV28 and TRBJ2-7): DVKVTQSSRYLVKRTGEKVFLECVQDMDHENMFWYRQDPGLGLRLIYFSYDVKMKEKGDIPEGYSVSREKKERFSLILESASTNQTSMYLCASRETGGSYEQYFGPGTRLTVT.

This clonotype was seen a few times. The genes are TRBV29-1 and TRBJ1-1, with 7 nucleotides matching TRBD1. The trim removed 7 bases at V and 0 bases at J, leaving 8 bases unmatched. This CDR3 region has 14 residues. The germline CDR1 and CDR2 sequences are SQVTM and ANQGSEA. The CDR3 DNA is TGCAGCGCCAAATGGGGACAGATGAACACTGAAGCTTTCTTT. Its protein is CSAKWGQMNTEAFF.